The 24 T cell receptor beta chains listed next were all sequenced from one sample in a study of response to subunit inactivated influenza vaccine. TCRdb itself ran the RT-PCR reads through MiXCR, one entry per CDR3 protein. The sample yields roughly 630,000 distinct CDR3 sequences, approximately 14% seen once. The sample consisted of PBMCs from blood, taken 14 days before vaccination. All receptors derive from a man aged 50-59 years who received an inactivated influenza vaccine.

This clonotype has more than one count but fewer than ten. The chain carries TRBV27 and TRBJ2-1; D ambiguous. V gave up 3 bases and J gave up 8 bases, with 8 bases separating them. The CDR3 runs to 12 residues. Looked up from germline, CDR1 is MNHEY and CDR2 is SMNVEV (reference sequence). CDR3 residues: CASSFQADEQFF. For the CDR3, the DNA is TGTGCCAGCAGTTTTCAAGCCGATGAGCAGTTCTTC.

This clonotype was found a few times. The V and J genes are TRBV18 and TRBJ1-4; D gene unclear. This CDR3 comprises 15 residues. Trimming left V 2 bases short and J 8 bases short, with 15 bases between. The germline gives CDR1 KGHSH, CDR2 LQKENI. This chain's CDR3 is CASSPSQARREKLFF. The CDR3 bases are TGTGCCAGCTCACCATCGCAGGCTCGTCGGGAAAAACTGTTTTTT.

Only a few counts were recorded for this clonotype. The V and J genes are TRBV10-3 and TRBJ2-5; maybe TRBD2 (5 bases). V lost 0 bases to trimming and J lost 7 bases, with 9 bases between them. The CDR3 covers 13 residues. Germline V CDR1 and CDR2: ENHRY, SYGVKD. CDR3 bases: TGTGCCATCAGTGAGTCCTTTGAGGGGACCCAGTACTTC. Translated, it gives CAISESFEGTQYF.

The CDR3 DNA reads TGTGCCATCAGTGAGACGAACAGAAACACTGAAGCTTTCTTT. This gives the protein CAISETNRNTEAFF. This sequence joins TRBV10-3 and TRBJ1-1; D unclear. Germline CDR1 reads ENHRY; CDR2 reads SYGVKD. V was pared by 2 bases and J by 2 bases, with 9 bases between. The CDR3 loop spans 14 amino acids.

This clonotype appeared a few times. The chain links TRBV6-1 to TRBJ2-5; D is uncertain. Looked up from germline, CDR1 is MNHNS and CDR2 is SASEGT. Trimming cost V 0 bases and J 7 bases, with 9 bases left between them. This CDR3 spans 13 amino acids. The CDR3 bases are TGTGCCAGCAGTGAAGCGCAAGGGTCGACCCAGTACTTC. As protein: CASSEAQGSTQYF.

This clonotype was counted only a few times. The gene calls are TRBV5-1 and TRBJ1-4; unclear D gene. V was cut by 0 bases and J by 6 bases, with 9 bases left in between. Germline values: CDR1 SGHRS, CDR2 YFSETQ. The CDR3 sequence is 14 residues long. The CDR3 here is CASSLGTEYEKLFF. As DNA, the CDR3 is TGCGCCAGCAGCTTGGGTACGGAATATGAAAAACTGTTTTTT.

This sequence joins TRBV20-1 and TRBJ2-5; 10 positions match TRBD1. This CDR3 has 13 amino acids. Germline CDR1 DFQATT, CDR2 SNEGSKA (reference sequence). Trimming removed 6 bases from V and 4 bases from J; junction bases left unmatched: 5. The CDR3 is CSARQGATETQYF. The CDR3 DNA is TGCAGTGCCAGACAGGGGGCTACAGAGACCCAGTACTTC.

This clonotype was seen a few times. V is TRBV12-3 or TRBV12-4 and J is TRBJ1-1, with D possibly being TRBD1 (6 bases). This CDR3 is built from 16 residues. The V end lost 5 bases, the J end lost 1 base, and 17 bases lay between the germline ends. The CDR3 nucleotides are TGTGCCAGCAGTAGTCCCCGGACAGTGGGGAACACTGAAGCTTTCTTT. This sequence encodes CASSSPRTVGNTEAFF.

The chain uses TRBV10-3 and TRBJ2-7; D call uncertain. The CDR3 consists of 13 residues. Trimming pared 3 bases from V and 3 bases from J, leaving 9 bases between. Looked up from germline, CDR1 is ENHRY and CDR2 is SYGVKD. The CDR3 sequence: CAISDSILYEQYF. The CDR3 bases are TGTGCCATCAGTGACTCTATCCTCTACGAGCAGTACTTC.

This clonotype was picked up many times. In DNA, the CDR3 is TGCAGTGCTAGAGGAGCCCGGGACTCCTACAATGAGCAGTTCTTC. Translation: CSARGARDSYNEQFF. The chain combines TRBV20-1 with TRBJ2-1; a possible D gene is TRBD2 (5 bases). Germline values: CDR1 DFQATT, CDR2 SNEGSKA (reference sequence). The V end lost 1 base, the J end lost 0 bases, and 10 bases lay between the germline ends. The CDR3 is 15 amino acids.

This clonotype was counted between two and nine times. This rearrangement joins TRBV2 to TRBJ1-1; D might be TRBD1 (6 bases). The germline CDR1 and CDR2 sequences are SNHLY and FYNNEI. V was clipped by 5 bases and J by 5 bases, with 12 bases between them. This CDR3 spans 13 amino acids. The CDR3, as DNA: TGTGCCAGCAGTATAATACAGGGTACTGAAGCTTTCTTT. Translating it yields CASSIIQGTEAFF.

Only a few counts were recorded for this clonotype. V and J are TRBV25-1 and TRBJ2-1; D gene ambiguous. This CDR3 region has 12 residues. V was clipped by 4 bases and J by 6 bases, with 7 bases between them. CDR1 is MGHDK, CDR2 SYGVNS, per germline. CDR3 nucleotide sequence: TGTGCCAGCAGTGTTCACTTCAATGAGCAGTTCTTC. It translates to CASSVHFNEQFF.

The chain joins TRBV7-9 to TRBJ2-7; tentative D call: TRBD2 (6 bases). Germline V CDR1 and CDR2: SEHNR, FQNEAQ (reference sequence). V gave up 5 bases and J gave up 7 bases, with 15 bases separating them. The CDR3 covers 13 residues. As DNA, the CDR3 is TGTGCCAGCAGCCATGGGGGGACCCAGGAGCAGTACTTC. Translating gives CASSHGGTQEQYF.

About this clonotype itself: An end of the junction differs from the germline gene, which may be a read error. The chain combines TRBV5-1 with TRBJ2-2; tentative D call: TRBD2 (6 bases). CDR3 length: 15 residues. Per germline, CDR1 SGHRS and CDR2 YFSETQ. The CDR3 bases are TGCGCCAGCAGCCTGGCGGCTAGCGCCACCAGGGAGCTGTTTTTT. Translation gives CASSLAASATRELFF.

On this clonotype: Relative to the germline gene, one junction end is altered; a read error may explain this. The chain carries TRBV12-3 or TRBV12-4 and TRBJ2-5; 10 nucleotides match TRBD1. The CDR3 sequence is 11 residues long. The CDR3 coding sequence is TGTGCCAGCAGTGCCGGACAGGGGGATAGCTTC. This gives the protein CASSAGQGDSF.

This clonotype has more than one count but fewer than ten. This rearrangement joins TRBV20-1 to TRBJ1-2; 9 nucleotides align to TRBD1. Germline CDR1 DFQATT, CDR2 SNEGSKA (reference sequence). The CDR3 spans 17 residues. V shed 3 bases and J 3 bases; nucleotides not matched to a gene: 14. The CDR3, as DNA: TGCAGTGCTAGCGGTACCGGGACAGGGCGGTCTTACTATGGCTACACCTTC. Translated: CSASGTGTGRSYYGYTF.

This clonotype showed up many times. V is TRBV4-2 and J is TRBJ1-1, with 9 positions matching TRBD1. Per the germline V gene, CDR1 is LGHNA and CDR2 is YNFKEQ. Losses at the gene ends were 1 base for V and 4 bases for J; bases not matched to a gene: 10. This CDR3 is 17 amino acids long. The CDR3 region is CASSQGRQGVIRTEAFF. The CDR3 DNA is TGTGCCAGCAGCCAAGGACGACAGGGGGTAATACGCACTGAAGCTTTCTTT.

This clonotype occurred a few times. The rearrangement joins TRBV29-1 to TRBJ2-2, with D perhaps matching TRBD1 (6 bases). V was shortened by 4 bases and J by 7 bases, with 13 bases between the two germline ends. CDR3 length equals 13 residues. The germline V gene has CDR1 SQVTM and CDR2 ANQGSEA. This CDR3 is CSVVVAGVGELFF. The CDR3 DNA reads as TGCAGCGTTGTCGTAGCAGGGGTCGGGGAGCTGTTTTTT.

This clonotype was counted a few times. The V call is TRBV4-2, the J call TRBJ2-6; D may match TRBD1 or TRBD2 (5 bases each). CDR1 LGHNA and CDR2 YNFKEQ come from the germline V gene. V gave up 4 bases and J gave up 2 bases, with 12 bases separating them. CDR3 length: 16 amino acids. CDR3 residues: CASSPGVGPGANVLTF. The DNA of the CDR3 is TGTGCCAGCAGCCCCGGAGTGGGACCTGGGGCCAACGTCCTGACTTTC.

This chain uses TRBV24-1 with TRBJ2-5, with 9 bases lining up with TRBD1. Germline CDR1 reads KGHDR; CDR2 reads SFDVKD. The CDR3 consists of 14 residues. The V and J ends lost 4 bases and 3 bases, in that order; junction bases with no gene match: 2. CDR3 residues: CATSDRTGEETQYF. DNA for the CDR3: TGTGCCACCAGTGACCGGACAGGGGAAGAGACCCAGTACTTC.

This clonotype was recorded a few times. The CDR3 region has the DNA TGTGCCAGCAGCCCGGACGGACCGGAGACCCAGTACTTC. This translates into CASSPDGPETQYF. The chain couples TRBV7-7 to TRBJ2-5, with D uncertain. Trimming took 5 bases from V and 5 from J, leaving 12 bases between them. This CDR3 has 13 residues. Per the germline V gene, CDR1 is SSHAT and CDR2 is FNYEAQ (reference sequence). Full variable domain (missing parts from reference TRBV7-7 and TRBJ2-5): GAGVSQSPRYKVTKRGQDVTLRCDPISSHATLYWYQQALGQGPEFLTYFNYEAQPDKSGLPSDRFSAERPEGSISTLTIQRTEQRDSAMYRCASSPDGPETQYFGPGTRLLVL.

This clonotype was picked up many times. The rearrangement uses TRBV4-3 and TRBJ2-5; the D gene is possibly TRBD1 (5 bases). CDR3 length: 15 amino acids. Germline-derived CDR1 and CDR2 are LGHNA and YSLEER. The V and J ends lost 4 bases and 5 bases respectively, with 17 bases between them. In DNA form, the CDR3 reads TGCGCCAGCAGCCCGGAAATAGGACATTGGGAGACCCAGTACTTC. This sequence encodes CASSPEIGHWETQYF.

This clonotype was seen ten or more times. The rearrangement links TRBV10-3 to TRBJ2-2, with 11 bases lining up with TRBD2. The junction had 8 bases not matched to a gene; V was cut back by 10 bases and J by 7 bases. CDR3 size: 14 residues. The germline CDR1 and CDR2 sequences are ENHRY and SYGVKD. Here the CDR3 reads CATLAGGRSGELFF. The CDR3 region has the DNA TGTGCCACCCTAGCGGGGGGCCGAAGCGGGGAGCTGTTTTTT.

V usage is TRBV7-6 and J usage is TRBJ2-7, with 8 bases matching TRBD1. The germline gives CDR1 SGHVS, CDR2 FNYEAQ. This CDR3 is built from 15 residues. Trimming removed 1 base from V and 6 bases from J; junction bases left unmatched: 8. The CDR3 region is CASSLVAGGLGEQYF. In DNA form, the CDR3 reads TGTGCCAGCAGCTTAGTGGCAGGGGGCCTGGGCGAGCAGTACTTC. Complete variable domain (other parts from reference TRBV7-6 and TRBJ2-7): GAGVSQSPRYKVTKRGQDVALRCDPISGHVSLYWYRQALGQGPEFLTYFNYEAQQDKSGLPNDRFSAERPEGSISTLTIQRTEQRDSAMYRCASSLVAGGLGEQYFGPGTRLTVT.